This TCR beta chain appears in the sequencing data of a study of OX40 agonist ivuxolimab in advanced cancers. As for the study in general: Patients were infused with ivuxolimab every 2 weeks at 0.01 to 10 mg/kg. Partial responses were seen in three patients, one with hepatocellular carcinoma and two with cutaneous melanoma.

Study findings and constraints: Doses of 0.1 to 3.0 mg/kg were accompanied by clonal expansion of CD4+ and CD8+ blood T cells by week 6. Near-lowest levels of clonal expansion characterized partial responders at 0.1-3.0 mg/kg.

The CDR3 runs 14 residues. Trimming pared 5 bases from V and 4 bases from J, leaving 14 bases between. In germline, CDR1 is LNHDA, CDR2 SQIVND (reference sequence). About this clone: Its antigen is not known.

Sequenced by immunoSEQ multiplex PCR; TCRdb stores in-frame clones only, minus some. This sample has tens of thousands of clones; around 94% occur once, and the top ten carry 15% to 18%. The sequencing used CD4+ or CD8+ T cells sorted from blood, collected in a trial of the OX40 agonist ivuxolimab. This chain connects TRBV19 to TRBJ1-1; D ambiguous. The clonotype was recovered from an adult with an advanced solid tumor such as melanoma, head and neck, liver or kidney cancer. CDR3 amino acids: CASSLTVTGTEAFF. CDR3 in DNA: TGTGCCAGTAGTCTGACTGTGACCGGCACTGAAGCTTTCTTT.